A selection of T cell receptor beta chains follows, all from one sample in a study of identifying expanded T cells in peripheral blood. Assay: immunoSEQ multiplex PCR; the TCRdb copy retains only in-frame clones and omits some. The table has about 130,000 clones, about 88% seen once; the top ten hold around 8.2%. The sample was blood. These receptors were collected from a person between 18 and 69 years old in good health. Both conserved end residues are part of each CDR3. Fields, in order: J gene, D gene, clone size, V gene, CDR3 DNA, CDR3 protein. D genes are given only for firm matches. Only some rows state a clone size, as once, few, many or a class for expanded clones.

TRBJ1-4 TRBD1 . TRBV2 TGTGCCAGCAGCGTAGGGACAGGTCGGGCGAAACTGTTTTTT CASSVGTGRAKLFF
TRBJ2-7 TRBD2 . TRBV5-1 TGCGCCAGCAGCTTGGTCCCACCCTCGGGGGGCTACGAGCAGTACTTC CASSLVPPSGGYEQYF
TRBJ2-1 TRBD2 . TRBV6-5 TGTGCCAGCAGTTACGAGGCGGGGGTTTACAATGAGCAGTTCTTC CASSYEAGVYNEQFF
TRBJ2-7 TRBD1 . TRBV23-1 TGCGCCAGCATTCCACAGGGGGGAGGGCAGTACTTC CASIPQGGGQYF
TRBJ2-7 TRBD1 once TRBV6-5 TGTGCCAGCAGTTACCGACGGGACAGGCCCTACGAGCAGTACTTC CASSYRRDRPYEQYF
TRBJ1-5 . . TRBV10-2 TGCGCCAGCAGCGGCGGATCCGGGGCCCAGCATTTT CASSGGSGAQHF
TRBJ1-2 . . TRBV6-5 TGTGCCAGCACCTCAGGGGCTAACTATGGCTACACCTTC CASTSGANYGYTF
TRBJ2-2 TRBD1 . TRBV5-1 TGCGCCAGCAGCTTACAGACAGGGCCGAACACCGGGGAGCTGTTTTTT CASSLQTGPNTGELFF
TRBJ1-2 . once TRBV4-1 TGCGCCAGCAGCCAAGCGGCGGGCGAAAACTATGGCTACACCTTC CASSQAAGENYGYTF
TRBJ1-1 TRBD1 . TRBV19 TGTGCCAGTAGATACAGGGGAGAAAACACTGAAGCTTTCTTT CASRYRGENTEAFF
TRBJ2-7 . . TRBV5-5 TGTGCCAGCAGCTTTTTGGGGCCCTCCTACGAGCAGTACTTC CASSFLGPSYEQYF
TRBJ2-5 . . TRBV5-6 TGTGCCAGCAGCTCAAACCTCCGAGAGACCCAGTACTTC CASSSNLRETQYF
TRBJ1-3 . . TRBV5-6 TGTGCCAGCACAGGCCGGCGGTGGGCTGGAAACACCATATATTTT CASTGRRWAGNTIYF
TRBJ2-7 TRBD1 . TRBV19 TGTGCCAGTAGTATAGGTACAGGGGGGATCGTCGGGTCCTACGAGCAGTACTTC CASSIGTGGIVGSYEQYF
TRBJ2-7 TRBD1 . TRBV15 TGTGCCACCAGCAGAACCGGGACAGGGGGTTACGAGCAGTACTTC CATSRTGTGGYEQYF
TRBJ2-3 TRBD1 . TRBV4-2 TGTGCCAGCAGCTTAGAACAGGGGACAGATACGCAGTATTTT CASSLEQGTDTQYF
TRBJ1-2 TRBD1 . TRBV5-1 TGCGCCAGCAGACGAACCGGGACAGGTCCAATAGACACCTTC CASRRTGTGPIDTF
TRBJ1-1 . . TRBV6-5 TGTGCCAGCCGAGAAGAGATTACTTCTGAAGCTTTCTTT CASREEITSEAFF
TRBJ2-2 . . TRBV28 TGTGCCAGCAGCCTGTTAACCGGGGAGCTGTTTTTT CASSLLTGELFF
TRBJ2-2 . once TRBV27 TGTGCCAGCGCCCCGCAGGGTGGCACCGGGGAGCTGTTTTTT CASAPQGGTGELFF
TRBJ2-3 TRBD1 . TRBV11-1 TGTGCCAGCAGCTACGGACAGGGGCGTTACACAGATACGCAGTATTTT CASSYGQGRYTDTQYF
TRBJ1-6 . . TRBV10-3 TGTGCCATCAGTGAACAGGGACGGTCACCCCTCCACTTT CAISEQGRSPLHF
TRBJ1-1 . . TRBV13 TGTGCCAGCAGCTTAGGTATGAACACTGAAGCTTTCTTT CASSLGMNTEAFF
TRBJ1-2 . . TRBV4-2 TGTGCCAGCAGCCAAGTAGAGGGGGAAGGCTACACCTTC CASSQVEGEGYTF
TRBJ2-7 . . TRBV7-9 TGTGCCAGCAGCTTAGCGCCCGGACCATACTACGAGCAGTACTTC CASSLAPGPYYEQYF
TRBJ1-5 . . TRBV12-5 TGTGCTAGTGGTTTGGTAGGGCCCCAGCATTTT CASGLVGPQHF
TRBJ2-1 . . TRBV6-6 TGTGCCAGCAGTTACATGGAGGGGGACAATGAGCAGTTCTTC CASSYMEGDNEQFF
TRBJ1-1 . . TRBV15 TGTGCCACCAGCGGCAGGGATGGTTCGAGAGCTTTCTTT CATSGRDGSRAFF
TRBJ2-1 . . TRBV10-3 TGTGCCATCACCCGCGACAATGAGCAGTTCTTC CAITRDNEQFF
TRBJ2-3 TRBD2 . TRBV11-3 TGTGCCAGCAGCTTAGCAAGGACTAGCGGGGGTCCAGATACGCAGTATTTT CASSLARTSGGPDTQYF
TRBJ2-7 . . TRBV7-9 TGTGCCAGCAGCCCCGCGCAGCCCTACGAGCAGTACTTC CASSPAQPYEQYF
TRBJ2-3 . . TRBV5-1 TGCGCCAGCAGCTTGGGACACGGTCTTCTAAGCACAGATACGCAGTATTTT CASSLGHGLLSTDTQYF
TRBJ1-4 . . TRBV28 TGTGCCAGCAGTTCGTCAGAGGGAACTCGAAATGAAAAACTGTTTTTT CASSSSEGTRNEKLFF
TRBJ1-4 . . TRBV7-9 TGTGCCAGCAGCTTAGCCGCCACGCAGGGCGCTGAAAAACTGTTTTTT CASSLAATQGAEKLFF
TRBJ2-7 . . TRBV29-1 TGCAGCGTTACCCACCATAGATCTCTCTCCTACGAGCAGTACTTC CSVTHHRSLSYEQYF
TRBJ2-7 . . TRBV5-6 TGTGCCAGCAGCCCCGGGACCCTCCTCTACGAGCAGTACTTC CASSPGTLLYEQYF
TRBJ2-3 . . TRBV14 TGTGCCAGCAGCCAAGATAAGAAGGGGATGACGCAGTATTTT CASSQDKKGMTQYF
TRBJ2-1 . . TRBV29-1 TGCAGCGTTAGCGGCGGAAATGCCTCCCCCTACCCCAATGAGCAGTTCTTC CSVSGGNASPYPNEQFF
TRBJ1-3 . . TRBV21-1 TGTGCCAGCAGACCACCGGGGGGGGCTGAAAACACCATATATTTT CASRPPGGAENTIYF
TRBJ2-1 . . TRBV7-8 TGTGCCAGCAGCTTAGCGCTAGGGGGGGCGGCTGAGCAGTTCTTC CASSLALGGAAEQFF
TRBJ1-2 TRBD1 . TRBV6-5 TGTGCCAGCAGTTACTCGGGACAGTCCTATGGCTACACCTTC CASSYSGQSYGYTF
TRBJ2-1 . . TRBV27 TGTGCCAGCAGTCCCGCTACAGAGTACAATGAGCAGTTCTTC CASSPATEYNEQFF
TRBJ1-6 . . TRBV4-3 TGCGCCAGCAGCCAAGATCGGCAGGGTAATTCACCCCTCCACTTT CASSQDRQGNSPLHF
TRBJ1-4 . . TRBV2 TGTGCCAGCAGCCCGGGACCAGTACCCCGTTTT CASSPGPVPRF
TRBJ2-7 . . TRBV7-9 TGTGCCAGCAGCTTATTGCGAGACCGCTACGAGCAGTACTTC CASSLLRDRYEQYF
TRBJ2-7 TRBD2 once TRBV5-8 TGTGCCAGCAGCTGGGGACCGGGACTAGCGGGAGATAAATCCTACGAGCAGTACTTC CASSWGPGLAGDKSYEQYF
TRBJ1-5 . . TRBV2 TGTGCCAGCAGTGTCTCACAGGTACGCGGCAATCAGCCCCAGCATTTT CASSVSQVRGNQPQHF
TRBJ1-1 TRBD1 . TRBV7-2 TGTGCCAGCACAGGGACAGGGGGGTTCGGTGCTGAAGCTTTCTTT CASTGTGGFGAEAFF
TRBJ2-1 . . TRBV7-9 TGTGCCAGCAGCTTAGCCACGGGACTGACTAACAATGAGCAGTTCTTC CASSLATGLTNNEQFF
TRBJ2-7 . . TRBV10-1 TGCGCCAGCAGGGTCTTTCATTACTCCTACGAGCAGTACTTC CASRVFHYSYEQYF
TRBJ2-3 TRBD2 . TRBV5-1 TGCGCCAGCAGCTTTACTAGCGGAGTCACGGGAGATACGCAGTATTTT CASSFTSGVTGDTQYF
TRBJ1-5 TRBD1 . TRBV7-9 TGTGCCAGCAGCTTGGGACAGGGGAGCAATCAGCCCCAGCATTTT CASSLGQGSNQPQHF
TRBJ1-2 . once TRBV18 TGTGCCAGCTCACCTCAAATTGCAGGGACGCAATTAAACTATGGCTACACCTTC CASSPQIAGTQLNYGYTF
TRBJ1-1 . . TRBV9 TGTGCCAGCACAACCATGGGGCAGGGGAACACTGAAGCTTTCTTT CASTTMGQGNTEAFF
TRBJ2-3 TRBD1 . TRBV11-3 TGTGCCAGCAGCGCTCGACCGGGACAGGGGGCCGTTGATACGCAGTATTTT CASSARPGQGAVDTQYF
TRBJ1-2 . once TRBV18 TGTGCCAGCTCACCACGAAAGGACGATGGCTACACCTTC CASSPRKDDGYTF
TRBJ1-5 . . TRBV6-1 TGTGCCAGCAGTGCCGGACAGCCGATTCGCCCCCAGCATTTT CASSAGQPIRPQHF
TRBJ2-1 . few TRBV9 TGTGCCAGCAGCGTAGACCAGTACAATGAGCAGTTCTTC CASSVDQYNEQFF